Included here is one T cell receptor (beta chain) sequence, with context. The antigen is not known. PCR was performed using 60 Vbeta and 13 Jbeta primers. Produced via immunoSEQ multiplex PCR; TCRdb's table is partial and in-frame only. The record lists around 100,000 clones, of which the ten most abundant hold less than 4.5%. This sample was taken from a study of cytomegalovirus exposure and HLA in healthy donors. Across the study: There were a few hundred genotyped donors. Of these, roughly 84% fell in the genetic ancestry cluster associated with self-reported Caucasian donors.

This CDR3 spans 15 amino acids. Findings of the study overall: Sequences of the TCR beta chain were said to predict the HLA-A and HLA-B alleles of most subjects accurately. Within the data, a cluster of highly shared sequence variants was likely a sequencing artifact. An apparent linkage of common viral pathogens to several of the most significant clusters emerged in a later analysis.

This clonotype originated in a man under 40 in good health and CMV-seronegative. The chain has TRBV21-1 and TRBJ1-2; the table calls TRBD1, which could not be checked here. TRBV21-1 is a listed pseudogene. Sequencing used PBMCs. CDR3 sequence reads: CASSKGQPSNYGYTF. The CDR3 DNA sequence: TGTGCCAGCAGCAAGGGACAGCCTTCGAACTATGGCTACACCTTC.